The source of this TCR beta chain is a study of shared clonotypes between healthy human individuals. About the research overall: Three CD4 naive, three CD4 memory, two CD8 naive and one CD8 memory plate were used per donor.

Naive CD8 populations comprised CD45RO-negative cells positively selected for CCR7, excluding terminally differentiated effector memory CD45RA+ cells. Free of recent acute infections or vaccinations, the donors were healthy HIV-negative adults. Profiled with immunoSEQ multiplex PCR; TCRdb holds only in-frame clones, not every one. The sample lists roughly 2.1 million clones; approximately 94% were seen once. General observations from the study: Even with large depth, rarefaction showed that sorted-subset sequencing was incomplete. Sequencing depth was a factor that was expected to affect clonotype sharing among donors.

Of note for this clone: Antigen specificity is unknown.

Germline V gene lookup returns CDR1 SQVTM and CDR2 ANQGSEA. This CDR3 comprises 13 residues. What was sequenced was naive CD8+ T cells from PBMCs. The chain joins TRBV29-1 to TRBJ2-5, with 7 bases lining up with TRBD2. The J call may be in error: the DNA end matches TRBJ2-7 better. This clonotype originated in a man aged 18-30 years in good health. Some clones in this sample may be carry-over from other donors' samples. CDR3 bases: TGCAGCGCAGCAGCGGGACCAGCCTACGAGCAGTACTTC. This codes for CSAAAGPAYEQYF.